This is a list of T cell receptor beta chains from one sample in a study of identical twins. TCRdb re-called the 5' RACE reads through MiXCR, storing one row per CDR3 protein. The sample has roughly 690,000 distinct CDR3 sequences, about 20% seen once; the top ten hold 4% to 4.5%. These data are also associated with another study on T cells expressing NK-cell markers.

Material: PBMCs. The receptors come from a woman in her late teens or twenties in good health. The CDR3 runs from the conserved cysteine through the conserved F or W. Fields, in order: V gene, J gene, CDR3 protein.

v_call: TRBV6-2/TRBV6-3
j_call: TRBJ2-7
cdr3_aa: CASRFLAGDKYEQYF

v_call: TRBV6-5
j_call: TRBJ1-1
cdr3_aa: CASSYRGQGFTEAFF

v_call: TRBV20-1
j_call: TRBJ2-5
cdr3_aa: CSAPPLTGQETQYF

v_call: TRBV25-1
j_call: TRBJ1-2
cdr3_aa: CASSEGDRSPLPYGYTF

v_call: TRBV4-1
j_call: TRBJ2-2
cdr3_aa: CASSRGRDTGELFF

v_call: TRBV5-1
j_call: TRBJ2-7
cdr3_aa: CASSPGGSGGSYEQYF

v_call: TRBV6-1
j_call: TRBJ2-1
cdr3_aa: CASSRLAGGRVEQFF

v_call: TRBV20-1
j_call: TRBJ2-1
cdr3_aa: CSAQKGLAAFYNEQFF

v_call: TRBV5-1
j_call: TRBJ2-2
cdr3_aa: CASRREDTGELFF

v_call: TRBV12-3/TRBV12-4
j_call: TRBJ2-1
cdr3_aa: CASSSGTGVLDEQFF

v_call: TRBV11-2
j_call: TRBJ2-7
cdr3_aa: CASSSVSDEQYF

v_call: TRBV27
j_call: TRBJ2-2
cdr3_aa: CASRRGTVNTGELFF

v_call: TRBV18
j_call: TRBJ2-1
cdr3_aa: CASSPRLAGVGSDEQFF

v_call: TRBV4-3
j_call: TRBJ2-2
cdr3_aa: CASSQDRRVLGTGELFF

v_call: TRBV6-5
j_call: TRBJ2-3
cdr3_aa: CASSYGTSGGPDTDTQYF

v_call: TRBV20-1
j_call: TRBJ2-1
cdr3_aa: CSATDYNEQFF

v_call: TRBV12-3/TRBV12-4
j_call: TRBJ2-1
cdr3_aa: CASSFGDYNEQFF

v_call: TRBV12-3/TRBV12-4
j_call: TRBJ2-5
cdr3_aa: CASSNTGVRETQYF

v_call: TRBV5-1
j_call: TRBJ1-4
cdr3_aa: CASSAGGQGEKLFF

v_call: TRBV10-1
j_call: TRBJ2-5
cdr3_aa: CASSERDTGETQYF

v_call: TRBV20-1
j_call: TRBJ2-5
cdr3_aa: CSARVLGLAGGETQYF

v_call: TRBV20-1
j_call: TRBJ1-5
cdr3_aa: CSARADRNQPQHF

v_call: TRBV6-4
j_call: TRBJ2-1
cdr3_aa: CASSVGNSGSLLEQFF

v_call: TRBV9
j_call: TRBJ2-3
cdr3_aa: CASSVDREITDTQYF